Reported below is one T cell receptor (beta chain). Participants spanned ages about 18 to 95 years and resided in around 25 US areas. No more than 2 weeks before study entry, exposed participants had met a case of COVID-19. Produced via immunoSEQ multiplex PCR; TCRdb's table is partial and in-frame only. The sample includes 220,000 or so clones, 85% to 90% seen only once; the top ten take approximately 16%. This sample was taken from a study of blood T cell repertoires in COVID-19. Trimming shortened V by 4 bases and J by 10 bases, and 16 bases separated the two germline ends. Per germline, CDR1 GTSNPN and CDR2 SVGIG (reference sequence). CDR3 length: 12 residues.

The sample consisted of PBMCs or T cells enriched from blood (not recorded which). The rearrangement uses TRBV30 and TRBJ1-1; D might be TRBD1 (5 bases). This TCR was sampled from a man younger than 45 who had been exposed to COVID-19. The CDR3 loop is CAWILGGTRAFF. CDR3 sequence (DNA): TGTGCCTGGATCCTGGGCGGGACTCGAGCTTTCTTT.